The sequence of this TCR beta chain was determined in a study of T cells in Graves' hyperthyroidism and ophthalmopathy. On the study more broadly: The authors collected peripheral blood at initial diagnosis, before any treatment.

Newly diagnosed hyperthyroidism patients aged 18 to 65 years had disease lasting under 2 months. Uncontrolled infection, other autoimmune disease, pregnancy or lactation barred patients from enrollment. Based on clinical symptoms, serum thyroxine and TRAb, thyroid ultrasound and orbital computed tomography, diagnoses were reached. This clonotype has a count of ten or more. Amplification yielded TCR beta CDR3 regions, with RNA transcripts as the source. First-round RT-PCR of the TCR CDR3 relied on the HTBI primer set. MiXCR, applied by TCRdb to the multiplex PCR reads, yields one record per CDR3 protein. The sample lists 600,000 to 750,000 distinct CDR3 sequences, approximately 15% occurring once. The ends were cut back, 3 bases at V and 3 bases at J, with 12 bases in the middle. The CDR3 extends over 14 amino acids. Germline CDR1 is MDHEN and CDR2 is SYDVKM.

The receptor was derived from a man in his fifties with Graves' hyperthyroidism. The source material was blood. J is TRBJ2-7 and V is TRBV28; perhaps D is TRBD1 or TRBD2 (5 bases each). CDR3 coding DNA: TGTGCCAGCAGTTTGGGACGGATGGGCTACGAGCAGTACTTC. Amino acid sequence: CASSLGRMGYEQYF.